This T cell receptor beta chain was sequenced for a study of cytomegalovirus exposure and HLA in healthy donors. Whole-study findings and limits: Analyzed later, association rates of TCRs varied across HLA loci, with DRB1 most and HLA-C fewest.

Researchers ran the PCR with 60 Vbeta and 13 Jbeta primers. The table came from immunoSEQ multiplex PCR; TCRdb's copy has only in-frame clones and leaves some out. Of 60,000 to 75,000 clones listed, roughly four fifths were seen once; the top ten hold 22%. This clone has only one observation. Its matching antigen is unknown. The receptor was isolated from a woman under 40 in good health and CMV-seropositive. The sample taken for sequencing was PBMCs.

The CDR3 protein is CASSVPSQGTSYEQYF. The CDR3 nucleotides read TGTGCCAGCAGTGTCCCCTCACAGGGGACGTCCTACGAGCAGTACTTC. The V and J genes are TRBV6-1 and TRBJ2-7; 7 bases map to TRBD1. Germline V gene data show CDR1 as MNHNS and CDR2 as SASEGT. The CDR3 consists of 16 residues. V lost 4 bases and J lost 1; bases outside the gene matches: 10.